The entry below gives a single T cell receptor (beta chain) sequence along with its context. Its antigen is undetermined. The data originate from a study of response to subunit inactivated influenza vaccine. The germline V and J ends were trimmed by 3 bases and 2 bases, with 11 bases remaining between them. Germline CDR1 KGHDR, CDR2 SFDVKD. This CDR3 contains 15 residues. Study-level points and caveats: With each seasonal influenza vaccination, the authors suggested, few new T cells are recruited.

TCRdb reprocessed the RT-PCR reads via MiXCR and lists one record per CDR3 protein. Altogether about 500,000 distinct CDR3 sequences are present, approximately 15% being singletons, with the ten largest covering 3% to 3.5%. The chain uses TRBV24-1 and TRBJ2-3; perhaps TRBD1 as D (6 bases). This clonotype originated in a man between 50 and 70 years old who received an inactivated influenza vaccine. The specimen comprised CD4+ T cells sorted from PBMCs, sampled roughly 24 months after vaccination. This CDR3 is CATSDRTEVTDTQYF. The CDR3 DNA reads TGTGCCACCAGTGATCGGACAGAGGTCACAGATACGCAGTATTTT.